This T cell receptor (beta chain) was found in a study of blood T cell repertoires in COVID-19. TCRdb keeps only in-frame clones here, not all; method: immunoSEQ multiplex PCR. This table holds about 220,000 clones, 82% found once. The CDR3 contains 15 residues. The V end lost 4 bases, the J end lost 7 bases, and 16 bases lay between the germline ends. CDR1 and CDR2 from the germline V gene are LNHDA and SQIVND (reference sequence). Specimen: PBMCs or T cells enriched from blood (not recorded which). This clonotype was sampled from a woman aged 60 to 75 who had recovered from COVID-19. The chain joins TRBV19 to TRBJ1-4; D not certain. This CDR3 reads CASSTTFLGGEKLFF. The DNA of the CDR3 is TGTGCCAGTAGTACCACTTTCTTAGGAGGTGAAAAACTGTTTTTT.